There are a few counts of the clone carrying this TCR beta chain. This sample is drawn from a study of T-cell memory formation after mild COVID-19. TCRdb reprocessed the 5' RACE reads via MiXCR and lists one record per CDR3 protein. The sample has roughly 300,000 distinct CDR3 sequences, roughly an eighth seen once; the top ten hold around a fifth. Germline CDR1 and CDR2: LNHNV and YYDKDF (reference sequence). V gave up 2 bases and J gave up 4 bases; unmatched junction bases: 8. This CDR3 comprises 16 residues. Sequenced: PBMCs or a T cell subset sorted from them (not recorded which). This clonotype was sampled from a man aged 18-30 years who had mild COVID-19 (a few samples of this study predate the infection). Cell type and time point are not known. The genes are TRBV15 and TRBJ1-5; TRBD1 matches 7 bases. In nucleotides, the CDR3 is TGTGCCACCAGCAGAATGTCTGGGGACAGAAATCAGCCCCAGCATTTT. Translating gives CATSRMSGDRNQPQHF. The full variable domain, completed using reference TRBV15 and TRBJ1-5, is DAMVIQNPRYQVTQFGKPVTLSCSQTLNHNVMYWYQQKSSQAPKLLFHYYDKDFNNEADTPDNFQSRRPNTSFCFLDIRSPGLGDTAMYLCATSRMSGDRNQPQHFGDGTRLSIL.